These T cell receptor beta chains were read from a single sample in a study of beta chain features in type 1 diabetes. Sequencing used immunoSEQ multiplex PCR; TCRdb keeps in-frame clones, though not all of them. The data hold a few hundred thousand clones, with roughly 14% observed a single time. The specimen sequenced was naive CD4+ T cells from blood. The source of these receptors is a young man in good health. The CDR3 runs from the conserved cysteine through the conserved F or W. Each record gives: J gene, clone size, D gene, V gene, CDR3 protein, CDR3 DNA. The D gene is left open where the match is weak. A clone size is listed for some rows: how often the clone was seen (once, few, many), or a class if it is expanded.

>TRBJ1-6|few|.|TRBV7-2
CASSLRGYNSPLHF
TGTGCCAGCAGCTTACGGGGATATAATTCACCCCTCCACTTT
>TRBJ2-1|few|TRBD1|TRBV28
CASSSSGTGTHEQFF
TGTGCCAGCAGCTCCTCCGGGACAGGGACACATGAGCAGTTCTTC
>TRBJ1-2|.|.|TRBV30
CAWLRGGYTF
TGTGCCTGGTTAAGGGGTGGCTACACCTTC
>TRBJ2-5|.|.|TRBV6-6
CASTPKGGETQYF
TGTGCCAGCACTCCTAAGGGGGGAGAGACCCAGTACTTC
>TRBJ2-1|few|.|TRBV30
CALSSYNEQFF
TGCGCACTAAGCTCCTACAATGAGCAGTTCTTC
>TRBJ2-5|.|TRBD1|TRBV7-9
CASSSNAGTGFAEYF
TGTGCCAGCAGCTCGAACGCCGGGACAGGTTTTGCTGAGTACTTC
>TRBJ1-2|.|TRBD1|TRBV7-2
CASSPDRGSGYTF
TGTGCCAGCAGCCCTGACAGGGGAAGTGGCTACACCTTC
>TRBJ1-6|.|TRBD1|TRBV4-3
CASSQITGGRTPLHF
TGCGCCAGCAGCCAAATAACAGGGGGACGAACACCCCTCCACTTT
>TRBJ2-1|.|.|TRBV6-1
CASSLHFSQGEQFF
TGTGCCAGCAGCCTACATTTCAGCCAGGGTGAGCAGTTCTTC
>TRBJ1-1|few|.|TRBV9
CASSTRHSNTEAFF
TGTGCCAGCAGCACGCGACACTCGAACACTGAAGCTTTCTTT
>TRBJ1-5|.|.|TRBV4-1
CASSLVEVSNQPQHF
TGCGCCAGCAGCCTAGTTGAAGTTAGCAATCAGCCCCAGCATTTT
>TRBJ2-5|.|.|TRBV6-5
CASSYRGIGVSETQYF
TGTGCCAGCAGTTACCGGGGTATCGGCGTTTCAGAGACCCAGTACTTC
>TRBJ2-3|few|.|TRBV20-1
CSAQSLDTQYF
TGCAGTGCTCAATCCTTGGATACGCAGTATTTT
>TRBJ2-1|few|.|TRBV2
CASTKDNYNEQFF
TGTGCCAGCACGAAGGACAATTACAATGAGCAGTTCTTC
>TRBJ2-3|.|.|TRBV6-4
CASSGTFNTDTQYF
TGTGCCAGCAGCGGGACTTTCAACACAGATACGCAGTATTTT
>TRBJ1-2|few|.|TRBV14
CASSQKGFYGYTF
TGTGCCAGCAGCCAAAAGGGGTTCTATGGCTACACCTTC
>TRBJ2-4|.|.|TRBV11-2
CASSSQHSKNIQYF
TGTGCCAGCAGCTCACAGCACTCCAAAAACATTCAGTACTTC
>TRBJ1-2|few|.|TRBV7-2
CASSLAGPGKGYGYTF
TGTGCCAGCAGCTTAGCGGGTCCCGGAAAAGGGTATGGCTACACCTTC
>TRBJ1-3|.|.|TRBV30
CAWTVSGTAGNTIYF
TGTGCCTGGACCGTCTCCGGGACCGCCGGAAACACCATATATTTT
>TRBJ2-2|.|TRBD2|TRBV5-4
CASSLLAGTNTGELFF
TGTGCCAGCAGCTTGCTAGCGGGGACGAACACCGGGGAGCTGTTTTTT
>TRBJ1-1|.|.|TRBV29-1
CSVFDLAGTEAFF
TGCAGCGTCTTCGACCTGGCTGGCACTGAAGCTTTCTTT
>TRBJ2-5|.|TRBD2|TRBV2
CASSETLAGGQETQYF
TGTGCCAGCAGTGAAACACTAGCGGGGGGGCAAGAGACCCAGTACTTC
>TRBJ2-1|.|.|TRBV2
CASSEAQTEFF
TGTGCCAGCAGTGAGGCACAGACAGAGTTCTTC
>TRBJ2-3|.|.|TRBV7-2
CASSRQGGAGADTQYF
TGTGCCAGCAGCCGACAAGGAGGGGCGGGCGCAGATACGCAGTATTTT
>TRBJ2-6|.|TRBD1|TRBV7-9
CASGELIGQALSGANVLTF
TGTGCCAGCGGCGAGCTTATAGGACAGGCGCTCTCTGGGGCCAACGTCCTGACTTTC
>TRBJ2-5|.|.|TRBV7-2
CASSLWGRKTQYF
TGTGCCAGCAGCTTATGGGGGCGAAAGACCCAGTACTTC
>TRBJ2-5|.|TRBD1|TRBV7-9
CASRPGQPYGETQYF
TGTGCCAGCAGACCGGGACAGCCTTACGGAGAGACCCAGTACTTC
>TRBJ2-1|few|.|TRBV7-2
CASSSSAWNEQFF
TGTGCCAGCAGCTCTAGCGCTTGGAATGAGCAGTTCTTC
>TRBJ1-2|.|TRBD1|TRBV6-5
CASSTGEGYTF
TGTGCCAGCAGTACAGGGGAGGGCTACACCTTC
>TRBJ2-2|.|TRBD2|TRBV30
CAWSGPGGNTGELFF
TGTGCCTGGAGTGGACCGGGAGGTAACACCGGGGAGCTGTTTTTT
>TRBJ2-1|.|.|TRBV9
CASSVGIGEEQFF
TGTGCCAGCAGCGTAGGAATCGGCGAGGAGCAGTTCTTC